Below, 23 T cell receptor beta chains from the same sample are listed, as sequenced in a study of shared T cell receptors in the human thymus. Using immunoSEQ multiplex PCR, the repertoire was profiled, and TCRdb retains in-frame clones only, with some absent. Here the sample spans 600,000 or so clones, 70% to 90% being singletons. The same sample was also used in a study of human thymus T cells.

The sample was thymocytes. The receptors come from a boy younger than two with a congenital heart defect.

This sequence joins TRBV28 and TRBJ1-5; TRBD1 might be the D (5 bases). Trimming removed 8 bases from V and 3 bases from J, with 11 bases in between. The CDR3 is 13 residues long. Germline CDR1 is MDHEN and CDR2 is SYDVKM. CDR3: CASYDRFNQPQHF. CDR3 sequence (DNA): TGTGCCAGCTACGACAGATTCAATCAGCCCCAGCATTTT.

This chain uses TRBV4-2 with TRBJ2-7; TRBD1 matches 12 bases. The CDR3 runs to 16 residues. The V gene end was trimmed by 2 bases and the J gene end by 5 bases; junction bases not matched to a gene: 7. Germline CDR1 reads LGHNA; CDR2 reads YNFKEQ. CDR3 amino acids: CASSQKGDRGPDEQYF. CDR3 DNA: TGTGCCAGCAGCCAAAAGGGGGACAGGGGGCCGGACGAGCAGTACTTC.

Here the CDR3 reads CASSSSCVGGPNQPQHF. The CDR3 DNA is TGTGCCAGCAGTTCCTCCTGCGTCGGGGGGCCGAATCAGCCCCAGCATTTT. This chain joins TRBV28 and TRBJ1-5, with a tentative D call TRBD1 (6 bases). CDR3 length: 17 amino acids. The germline V and J ends were trimmed by 4 bases and 4 bases, with 20 bases remaining between them. Germline V gene data show CDR1 as MDHEN and CDR2 as SYDVKM. Using reference TRBV28 and TRBJ1-5 for the parts outside the CDR3, the full variable domain is DVKVTQSSRYLVKRTGEKVFLECVQDMDHENMFWYRQDPGLGLRLIYFSYDVKMKEKGDIPEGYSVSREKKERFSLILESASTNQTSMYLCASSSSCVGGPNQPQHFGDGTRLSIL.

J is TRBJ1-4 and V is TRBV2, with 9 bases aligning to TRBD1. The CDR3 has 15 residues. Trimming at V came to 6 bases and at J to 8 bases, leaving 10 bases not matched to a gene. Germline lookup yields CDR1 SNHLY and CDR2 FYNNEI. CDR3 residues: CASRGTGTGSEKLFF. For the CDR3, the DNA is TGTGCCAGCAGGGGGACCGGGACAGGGAGCGAAAAACTGTTTTTT.

This clone appeared a few times. The rearrangement uses TRBV19 and TRBJ1-4; the D gene is possibly TRBD1 (6 bases). CDR1 and CDR2 from the germline V gene are LNHDA and SQIVND (reference sequence). V lost 5 bases to trimming and J lost 7 bases, with 17 bases between them. The CDR3 runs to 15 residues. This CDR3 is CASSSEAGVIEKLFF. CDR3 DNA: TGTGCCAGTAGTTCGGAGGCAGGGGTAATTGAAAAACTGTTTTTT.

The chain recombines TRBV9 with TRBJ2-3; 13 bases line up with TRBD2. With V trimmed by 2 bases and J by 0 bases, 3 bases remained unmatched. CDR1 SGDLS and CDR2 YYNGEE come from the germline V gene. This CDR3 has 17 amino acids. In DNA, the CDR3 is TGTGCCAGCAGCGTCACTAGCGGGGGGGCGAGCACAGATACGCAGTATTTT. Encoded protein: CASSVTSGGASTDTQYF.

The chain is built from TRBV4-3 and TRBJ2-7; D possibly corresponds to TRBD1 (7 bases). The CDR3 extends over 13 amino acids. Trimming removed 5 bases from V and 9 bases from J, with 17 bases in between. The germline CDR1 and CDR2 sequences are LGHNA and YSLEER. The chain's CDR3 is CASSGKQGGVQYF. CDR3 in DNA: TGCGCCAGCAGCGGGAAGCAGGGGGGTGTGCAGTACTTC.

The chain links TRBV28 to TRBJ1-5; tentatively, D is TRBD1 (5 bases). The CDR3 contains 18 residues. The germline V and J ends were trimmed by 5 bases and 0 bases, with 20 bases remaining between them. The germline CDR1 and CDR2 sequences are MDHEN and SYDVKM. The CDR3 nucleotides read TGTGCCAGCAGTCAATGGGGCGTCACGGGCCATAGCAATCAGCCCCAGCATTTT. This encodes CASSQWGVTGHSNQPQHF.

The chain is built from TRBV7-2 and TRBJ1-1; 9 bases fit TRBD1. The CDR3 spans 16 residues. The germline gives CDR1 SGHTA, CDR2 FQGNSA. V lost 5 bases to trimming and J lost 1 base; unmatched junction nucleotides: 8. The CDR3 DNA is TGTGCCAGCAGCCAGGGGGGGACAGGGCCGAACACTGAAGCTTTCTTT. It codes for CASSQGGTGPNTEAFF.

The chain joins TRBV15 to TRBJ2-3; 14 nucleotides agree with TRBD2. The CDR3 has 17 residues. In germline, CDR1 is LNHNV, CDR2 YYDKDF (reference sequence). V was clipped by 3 bases and J by 3 bases; unmatched bases: 5. CDR3 in amino acids: CATSRGTSGRGTDTQYF. As DNA, the CDR3 is TGTGCCACCAGCAGGGGGACTAGCGGGAGAGGAACAGATACGCAGTATTTT.

The J gene is TRBJ1-4, the V gene TRBV28; D gene uncertain. Germline CDR1 MDHEN, CDR2 SYDVKM. The CDR3 has 16 amino acids. Trimming cost V 3 bases and J 1 base, with 12 bases left between them. The CDR3 bases are TGTGCCAGCAGTTTGCAGGCTTCTGTAACTAATGAAAAACTGTTTTTT. Amino acid sequence: CASSLQASVTNEKLFF.

This chain joins TRBV5-1 and TRBJ2-2; D is unresolved. CDR3 length: 15 residues. From germline, CDR1 is SGHRS and CDR2 YFSETQ. The V gene lost 0 bases and the J gene lost 5 bases, with 11 bases spanning the gap. As DNA, the CDR3 is TGCGCCAGCAGCTTGGCCAGTCTCGGGACCGGGGAGCTGTTTTTT. Protein sequence: CASSLASLGTGELFF.

The chain recombines TRBV7-3 with TRBJ2-3; possibly TRBD1 for D (6 bases). V was cut by 1 base and J by 2 bases, with 10 bases left in between. CDR1 and CDR2 (germline): SGHTA, FQGTGA. The CDR3 is made up of 15 amino acids. The CDR3 here is CASSLRQETTDTQYF. In nucleotides, the CDR3 is TGTGCCAGCAGCTTAAGACAGGAGACCACAGATACGCAGTATTTT.

This clone was found once. The genes are TRBV7-9 and TRBJ2-3; maybe TRBD2 (5 bases). There are 18 residues in the CDR3. Germline CDR1 reads SEHNR; CDR2 reads FQNEAQ (reference sequence). With 5 bases removed from V and 5 bases from J, the gap between germline ends came to 26 bases. CDR3 protein: CASSLIRFVTAREDTQYF. The CDR3 region has the DNA TGTGCCAGCAGCCTCATCCGGTTCGTAACAGCCCGGGAAGATACGCAGTATTTT.

The CDR3 loop is CASTGRGSPLHF. In DNA form, the CDR3 reads TGTGCCAGTACGGGGAGGGGTTCACCCCTCCACTTT. The chain joins TRBV19 to TRBJ1-6, with D possibly matching TRBD1 (5 bases). V gave up 7 bases and J gave up 9 bases, with 10 bases separating them. This CDR3 comprises 12 residues. Germline V gene lookup returns CDR1 LNHDA and CDR2 SQIVND (reference sequence).

J is TRBJ1-6 and V is TRBV11-2; tentative D call: TRBD1 (6 bases). Germline V gene lookup returns CDR1 SGHAT and CDR2 FQNNGV. There are 15 residues in the CDR3. Trimming cost V 0 bases and J 7 bases, with 10 bases left between them. CDR3 coding DNA: TGTGCCAGCAGCTTAGATGCAGGGGTAAATTCACCCCTCCACTTT. Residues: CASSLDAGVNSPLHF.

This clone was counted a single time. The chain has TRBV6-4 and TRBJ1-6; the D gene is possibly TRBD1 (6 bases). The CDR3 is 14 amino acids. Trimming took 3 bases from V and 7 from J, leaving 10 bases between them. Germline assignment: CDR1 MRHNA and CDR2 SNTAGT. The CDR3 protein is CASSEAGENSPLHF. In nucleotides, the CDR3 is TGTGCCAGCAGTGAGGCAGGGGAAAATTCACCCCTCCACTTT.

The chain is built from TRBV19 and TRBJ2-5; 8 bases align to TRBD1. From germline, CDR1 is LNHDA and CDR2 SQIVND (reference sequence). The CDR3 spans 15 residues. After removal of 6 bases from V and 2 bases from J, the junction contained 8 bases not matched to a gene. The CDR3 coding sequence is TGTGCCAGTAGCCCTTACCGGGACAGGCAAGAGACCCAGTACTTC. Protein sequence: CASSPYRDRQETQYF.

V and J are TRBV2 and TRBJ2-3; TRBD2 agrees at 7 bases. The V segment lost 5 bases and the J segment 0 bases; nucleotides outside the gene matches: 5. Germline V gives CDR1 SNHLY, CDR2 FYNNEI. The CDR3 has 15 residues. CDR3 nucleotide sequence: TGTGCCAGCAGTAGGAGCGGGACTAGCACAGATACGCAGTATTTT. As protein: CASSRSGTSTDTQYF.

This sequence joins TRBV6-5 and TRBJ2-1; 9 bases agree with TRBD1. V was clipped by 6 bases and J by 4 bases; unmatched bases: 4. This CDR3 has 14 amino acids. Germline values: CDR1 MNHEY, CDR2 SVGAGI. CDR3 sequence reads: CASRGTGPYNEQFF. The CDR3 coding sequence is TGTGCCAGCAGGGGGACAGGGCCTTACAATGAGCAGTTCTTC.

The chain combines TRBV6-6 with TRBJ2-3; D is perhaps TRBD2 (6 bases). Per germline, CDR1 MNHNY and CDR2 SVGAGI (reference sequence). V lost 0 bases and J lost 2, with 12 bases in between. The CDR3 spans 16 residues. This chain's CDR3 is CASSYSRAGYTDTQYF. The DNA of the CDR3 is TGTGCCAGCAGTTACTCAAGGGCGGGGTACACAGATACGCAGTATTTT.

The chain combines TRBV10-3 with TRBJ2-1; TRBD2 matches at 14 bases. The germline V gene has CDR1 ENHRY and CDR2 SYGVKD. The CDR3 has 18 residues. J was trimmed by 2 bases and V by 0 bases; bases with no gene match: 3. CDR3 coding DNA: TGTGCCATCAGTGAGTCTGGACTAGCGGGAGGAGCCTACAATGAGCAGTTCTTC. Protein: CAISESGLAGGAYNEQFF.

The chain uses TRBV19 and TRBJ1-5; D not resolved. Germline V gives CDR1 LNHDA, CDR2 SQIVND (reference sequence). The V and J ends lost 1 base and 5 bases respectively, with 6 bases between them. This CDR3 comprises 13 residues. CDR3 region: CASSIGGYQPQHF. The CDR3 region has the DNA TGTGCCAGTAGTATAGGAGGGTATCAGCCCCAGCATTTT.